The 15 T cell receptor beta chains in this list originate from one sample, sequenced in a study of blood T cell repertoires in COVID-19. Clones were sequenced by immunoSEQ multiplex PCR, and TCRdb holds only the in-frame ones, with some missing. The table records roughly 120,000 clones, 80% of them present only once. Input material: peripheral blood. These receptors were obtained from a man aged 70 or older with acute or convalescent COVID-19.

The chain has TRBV5-1 and TRBJ1-4, with D possibly matching TRBD1 (6 bases). Between the trimmed V and J ends, which lost 4 bases and 5 bases, there was a span of 12 bases. Germline-derived CDR1 and CDR2 are SGHRS and YFSETQ. The CDR3 loop spans 14 amino acids. The CDR3 nucleotides read TGCGCCAGCAGCAGACAGGTTGACAATGAAAAACTGTTTTTT. It specifies CASSRQVDNEKLFF. The full variable domain, with the rest looked up from reference TRBV5-1 and TRBJ1-4, is KAGVTQTPRYLIKTRGQQVTLSCSPISGHRSVSWYQQTPGQGLQFLFEYFSETQRNKGNFPGRFSGRQFSNSRSEMNVSTLELGDSALYLCASSRQVDNEKLFFGSGTQLSVL.

This rearrangement joins TRBV10-3 to TRBJ1-3; 7 nucleotides agree with TRBD1. The J segment lost 7 bases and the V segment lost 5 bases, leaving 5 bases of the junction unmatched. This CDR3 has 13 residues. Germline-derived CDR1 and CDR2 are ENHRY and SYGVKD. CDR3 bases: TGTGCCATCAGTCCCAGGGGGGCGAACACCATATATTTT. It translates to CAISPRGANTIYF.

The chain has TRBV12-5 and TRBJ1-2; no definite D call. The CDR3 loop spans 16 amino acids. Trimming cost V 3 bases and J 2 bases, with 16 bases left between them. Germline V gene data show CDR1 as LGHNT and CDR2 as FRNRAP. CDR3 DNA: TGTGCTAGTGGTTTAGCCCGGTCCTCCCGAAACTATGGCTACACCTTC. Translation: CASGLARSSRNYGYTF.

A note on this clone: Other nucleotide sequences in the sample specify the same CDR3. V gene TRBV4-2 combines with J gene TRBJ1-1; tentatively, D is TRBD1 (6 bases). This CDR3 contains 13 residues. The germline V gene encodes CDR1 LGHNA and CDR2 YNFKEQ. Trimming removed 4 bases from V and 4 bases from J, with 10 bases in between. The CDR3 DNA follows: TGTGCCAGCAGCCGAACAGGGAGCACTGAAGCTTTCTTT. Its protein product is CASSRTGSTEAFF.

This rearrangement joins TRBV15 to TRBJ1-5; TRBD1 aligns across 9 bases. The V gene end was trimmed by 3 bases and the J gene end by 7 bases; junction bases not matched to a gene: 4. The CDR3 sequence is 14 residues long. The germline gives CDR1 LNHNV, CDR2 YYDKDF (reference sequence). The CDR3 reads CATSSRTGVQPQHF. The CDR3, as DNA: TGTGCCACCAGCAGCAGGACAGGGGTACAGCCCCAGCATTTT. The entire variable domain, with the rest obtained from reference TRBV15 and TRBJ1-5, is as follows: DAMVIQNPRYQVTQFGKPVTLSCSQTLNHNVMYWYQQKSSQAPKLLFHYYDKDFNNEADTPDNFQSRRPNTSFCFLDIRSPGLGDTAMYLCATSSRTGVQPQHFGDGTRLSIL.

V gene TRBV28 combines with J gene TRBJ1-2; TRBD1 matches 7 bases. Trimming removed 5 bases from V and 2 bases from J; junction bases left unmatched: 8. There are 15 residues in the CDR3. Per the germline V gene, CDR1 is MDHEN and CDR2 is SYDVKM. The CDR3 here is CASSARTGRNYGYTF. CDR3 DNA sequence: TGTGCCAGCAGTGCACGGACAGGCCGAAACTATGGCTACACCTTC.

The table lists this clone with a few counts. This chain joins TRBV28 and TRBJ1-2; 7 bases map to TRBD1. The CDR3 has 14 residues. Germline V gene data show CDR1 as MDHEN and CDR2 as SYDVKM. The junction had 7 bases not matched to a gene; V was cut back by 5 bases and J by 4 bases. The CDR3 nucleotides are TGTGCCAGCAGTACATACAGGGGAATCTATGGCTACACCTTC. It encodes CASSTYRGIYGYTF.

The J gene is TRBJ2-5, the V gene TRBV14; tentative D call: TRBD2 (6 bases). Trimming cost V 6 bases and J 4 bases, with 12 bases left between them. The germline gives CDR1 SGHDN, CDR2 FVKESK. This CDR3 region has 13 residues. This CDR3 reads CASSPPGVETQYF. In DNA form, the CDR3 reads TGTGCCAGCAGTCCCCCGGGGGTAGAGACCCAGTACTTC.

The chain is built from TRBV4-1 and TRBJ2-5; 7 bases match TRBD1. The CDR3 is 16 residues long. J was trimmed by 2 bases and V by 1 base; bases with no gene match: 7. CDR1 is MGHRA, CDR2 YSYEKL, per germline. For the CDR3, the DNA is TGCGCCAGCAGCCAAGCCGGTCAGGGGGTACAAGAGACCCAGTACTTC. It specifies CASSQAGQGVQETQYF.

This clone was observed once. This chain connects TRBV7-9 to TRBJ1-1; TRBD1 might be the D (5 bases). Germline V gives CDR1 SEHNR, CDR2 FQNEAQ (reference sequence). CDR3 length: 12 residues. V lost 5 bases, J lost 7 bases, and 11 bases lay in between. Here the CDR3 reads CASSVNQGEAFF. CDR3 DNA: TGTGCCAGCAGCGTTAATCAGGGTGAAGCTTTCTTT.

V is TRBV4-1 and J is TRBJ1-1, with 7 bases fitting TRBD1. This CDR3 is built from 15 residues. Trimming cost V 0 bases and J 1 base; bases outside gene matches: 2. CDR1 MGHRA and CDR2 YSYEKL come from the germline V gene. This CDR3 is CASSQDHRGNTEAFF. The CDR3 DNA sequence: TGCGCCAGCAGCCAAGACCACAGGGGGAACACTGAAGCTTTCTTT.

This sequence joins TRBV7-2 and TRBJ1-4, with D maybe TRBD1 (5 bases). V shed 3 bases and J shed 5 bases, with 13 bases lying between them. CDR3 size: 15 residues. Looked up from germline, CDR1 is SGHTA and CDR2 is FQGNSA. CDR3 protein: CASSLGRGGNEKLFF. In nucleotides, the CDR3 is TGTGCCAGCAGCTTGGGGCGGGGAGGGAATGAAAAACTGTTTTTT. Supplemented by reference TRBV7-2 and TRBJ1-4, the full variable domain reads GAGVSQSPSNKVTEKGKDVELRCDPISGHTALYWYRQSLGQGLEFLIYFQGNSAPDKSGLPSDRFSAERTGGSVSTLTIQRTQQEDSAVYLCASSLGRGGNEKLFFGSGTQLSVL.

The chain employs TRBV6-5 and TRBJ1-1; tentative D call: TRBD1 (5 bases). The V gene's germline CDR1 is MNHEY and CDR2 SVGAGI. The CDR3 extends over 15 amino acids. The V end was cut by 0 bases, the J end by 4 bases, with 12 bases between. CDR3 sequence: CASSYSRQGGTEAFF. In DNA, the CDR3 is TGTGCCAGCAGTTACTCGCGGCAGGGCGGCACTGAAGCTTTCTTT.

The chain is built from TRBV5-4 and TRBJ1-2, with TRBD1 as a possible D gene (5 bases). This CDR3 has 16 amino acids. Germline CDR1 and CDR2: SGHNT and YYREEE (reference sequence). Trimming took off 3 bases at V and 4 bases at J, with 19 bases between the two ends. CDR3 DNA sequence: TGTGCCAGCAGCTGGCCCGGGTCTGGTCAGGGCTATGGCTACACCTTC. Amino acid sequence: CASSWPGSGQGYGYTF.

This chain joins TRBV19 and TRBJ1-2; 9 nucleotides match TRBD1. The CDR3 totals 17 residues. Germline CDR1 reads LNHDA; CDR2 reads SQIVND (reference sequence). J lost 7 bases, V lost 4 bases, and 16 bases had no gene match. CDR3 region: CASSSLRPGQGLFGYTF. DNA of the CDR3: TGTGCCAGTAGTAGCCTCCGTCCGGGACAGGGACTTTTTGGCTACACCTTC.